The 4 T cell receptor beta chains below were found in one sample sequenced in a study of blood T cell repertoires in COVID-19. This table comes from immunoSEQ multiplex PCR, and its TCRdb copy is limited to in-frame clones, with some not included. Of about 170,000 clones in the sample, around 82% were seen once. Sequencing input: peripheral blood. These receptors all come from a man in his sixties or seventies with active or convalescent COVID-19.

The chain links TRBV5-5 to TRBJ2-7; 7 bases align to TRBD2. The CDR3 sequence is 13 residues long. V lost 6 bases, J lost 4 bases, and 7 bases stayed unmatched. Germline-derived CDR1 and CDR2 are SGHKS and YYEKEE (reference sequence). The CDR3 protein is CASKYGGIYEQYF. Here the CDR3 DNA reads TGTGCCAGCAAGTACGGGGGGATATACGAGCAGTACTTC.

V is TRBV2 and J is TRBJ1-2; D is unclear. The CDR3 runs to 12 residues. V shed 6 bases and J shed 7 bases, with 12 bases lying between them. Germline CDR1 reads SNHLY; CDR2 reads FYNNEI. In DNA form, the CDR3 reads TGTGCCAGCAGAGCCGACTTTCTTGGCTACACCTTC. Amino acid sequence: CASRADFLGYTF.

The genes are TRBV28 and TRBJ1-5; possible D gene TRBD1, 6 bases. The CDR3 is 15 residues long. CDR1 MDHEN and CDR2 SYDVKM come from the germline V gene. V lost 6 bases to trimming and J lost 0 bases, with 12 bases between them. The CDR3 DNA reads TGTGCCAGCAGCCCAGGACAGACTAGCAATCAGCCCCAGCATTTT. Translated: CASSPGQTSNQPQHF.

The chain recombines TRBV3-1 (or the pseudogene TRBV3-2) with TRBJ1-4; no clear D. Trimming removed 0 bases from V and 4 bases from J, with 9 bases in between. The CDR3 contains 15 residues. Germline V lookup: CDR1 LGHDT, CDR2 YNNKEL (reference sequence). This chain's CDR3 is CASSQDGQDNEKLFF. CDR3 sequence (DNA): TGTGCCAGCAGCCAAGATGGGCAGGATAATGAAAAACTGTTTTTT.